These 25 T cell receptor beta chains originate from one sample sequenced in a study of CD8 T cells in Susac syndrome. Random hexamers were used to reverse transcribe the RNA input (about 0.45 to 1 ug). Each CDR3 protein gets one entry after TCRdb re-called the immunoSEQ multiplex PCR reads with MiXCR. The sample holds fewer than 350,000 distinct CDR3 sequences, approximately 90% seen once. Specimen: CD8+ T cells from PBMCs. These receptors all stem from a human donor with multiple sclerosis.

This chain uses TRBV30 with TRBJ2-1; D is possibly TRBD1 or TRBD2 (5 bases each). V was clipped by 1 base and J by 4 bases, with 17 bases between them. The CDR3 has 16 residues. Looked up from germline, CDR1 is GTSNPN and CDR2 is SVGIG (reference sequence). CDR3 coding DNA: TGTGCCTGGAGTGGCCGGGGCAGGGACGGTTACAATGAGCAGTTCTTC. Protein sequence: CAWSGRGRDGYNEQFF. Complete variable domain (other parts from reference TRBV30 and TRBJ2-1): SQTIHQWPATLVQPVGSPLSLECTVEGTSNPNLYWYRQAAGRGLQLLFYSVGIGQISSEVPQNLSASRPQDRQFILSSKKLLLSDSGFYLCAWSGRGRDGYNEQFFGPGTRLTVL.

The chain has TRBV9 and TRBJ2-7; 9 bases fit TRBD2. After removal of 4 bases from V and 5 bases from J, the junction contained 10 bases not matched to a gene. The CDR3 is 15 amino acids. Germline loops: CDR1 SGDLS, CDR2 YYNGEE. CDR3 region: CASSLAGGPGDEQYF. In nucleotides, the CDR3 is TGTGCCAGCAGCTTGGCGGGGGGGCCCGGTGACGAGCAGTACTTC.

The chain employs TRBV6-4 and TRBJ2-2; no clear D. The CDR3 is 16 amino acids. The ends were cut back, 0 bases at V and 4 bases at J, with 12 bases in the middle. Germline CDR1 is MRHNA and CDR2 is SNTAGT. The CDR3 sequence: CASSDSSDGVTGELFF. CDR3 nucleotides: TGTGCCAGCAGTGACTCGAGCGATGGGGTCACCGGGGAGCTGTTTTTT.

This rearrangement joins TRBV7-9 to TRBJ2-1; 11 bases align to TRBD2. Germline lookup yields CDR1 SEHNR and CDR2 FQNEAQ (reference sequence). V was pared by 5 bases and J by 7 bases, with 10 bases of the junction left unmatched. This CDR3 region has 16 residues. The CDR3 protein is CASSPPTSGIGNEQFF. DNA for the CDR3: TGTGCCAGCAGCCCTCCGACTAGCGGGATTGGGAATGAGCAGTTCTTC.

The chain links TRBV6-2 or TRBV6-3 to TRBJ2-6, with D maybe TRBD1 (5 bases). Trimming shortened V by 3 bases and J by 0 bases, and 12 bases separated the two germline ends. This CDR3 is built from 17 residues. Germline V gene lookup returns CDR1 MNHEY and CDR2 SVGEGT. In DNA, the CDR3 is TGTGCCAGCAGTTATAGGTGGGGCTACTCTGGGGCCAACGTCCTGACTTTC. The encoded protein is CASSYRWGYSGANVLTF.

This clonotype was recorded once. Here the CDR3 DNA reads TGCAGCGTTGGAGGGGAACTATTAGCCTCCTACAATGAGCAGTTCTTC. Translation: CSVGGELLASYNEQFF. V usage is TRBV29-1 and J usage is TRBJ2-1; D is possibly TRBD1 or TRBD2 (5 bases each). The length of the CDR3 is 16 residues. The germline V gene encodes CDR1 SQVTM and CDR2 ANQGSEA. Trimming pared 4 bases from V and 0 bases from J, leaving 16 bases between.

This chain uses TRBV19 with TRBJ2-7; D is unclear. Germline values: CDR1 LNHDA, CDR2 SQIVND (reference sequence). Trimming left V 5 bases short and J 3 bases short, with 11 bases between. This CDR3 region has 13 residues. CDR3 sequence reads: CASSFGPNYEQYF. The CDR3 region has the DNA TGTGCCAGTAGTTTCGGACCTAACTACGAGCAGTACTTC.

The J gene is TRBJ1-1, the V gene TRBV12-3 or TRBV12-4; maybe TRBD1 (6 bases). V lost 5 bases and J lost 1, with 20 bases in between. This CDR3 contains 17 residues. This CDR3 is CASSISTGLSQNTEAFF. DNA for the CDR3: TGTGCCAGCAGTATTTCGACAGGTCTTTCGCAGAACACTGAAGCTTTCTTT.

This chain uses TRBV5-6 with TRBJ1-2; no clear D gene. Germline V lookup: CDR1 SGHDT, CDR2 YYEEEE. The CDR3 sequence is 16 residues long. V was trimmed by 1 base and J by 4 bases, leaving 17 bases between them. The CDR3 region has the DNA TGTGCCAGCAGCTTGATGCAGCGGGTCGTTTTCTATGGCTACACCTTC. Amino acids: CASSLMQRVVFYGYTF. The complete variable domain, with remaining parts taken from reference TRBV5-6 and TRBJ1-2, reads DAGVTQSPTHLIKTRGQQVTLRCSPKSGHDTVSWYQQALGQGPQFIFQYYEEEERQRGNFPDRFSGHQFPNYSSELNVNALLLGDSALYLCASSLMQRVVFYGYTFGSGTRLTVV.

This rearrangement joins TRBV19 to TRBJ2-1; D is possibly TRBD2 (5 bases). The CDR3 totals 16 residues. With 3 bases removed from V and 6 bases from J, the gap between germline ends came to 18 bases. Germline loops: CDR1 LNHDA, CDR2 SQIVND (reference sequence). Written as DNA, the CDR3 is TGTGCCAGTAGTATCTGGCCCCCGGTAGGGAGCAATGAGCAGTTCTTC. Translated: CASSIWPPVGSNEQFF.

The genes are TRBV2 and TRBJ2-3, with D possibly being TRBD1 (5 bases). This CDR3 has 17 amino acids. CDR1 and CDR2 (germline): SNHLY, FYNNEI. V lost 3 bases to trimming and J lost 0 bases, with 16 bases between them. The CDR3 bases are TGTGCCAGCAGTGAGGGGCTGACACACTACAGCACAGATACGCAGTATTTT. It translates to CASSEGLTHYSTDTQYF.

The rearrangement links TRBV9 to TRBJ2-7; D gene unclear. V was shortened by 0 bases and J by 0 bases, with 10 bases between the two germline ends. Looked up from germline, CDR1 is SGDLS and CDR2 is YYNGEE. The CDR3 contains 15 residues. The CDR3 coding sequence is TGTGCCAGCAGCGTAGGAGTACGGAGCTCCTACGAGCAGTACTTC. Its protein is CASSVGVRSSYEQYF.

The chain employs TRBV19 and TRBJ1-2, with a weak D call TRBD1 (6 bases). V was trimmed by 1 base and J by 6 bases, leaving 9 bases between them. The CDR3 totals 13 residues. The V gene's germline CDR1 is LNHDA and CDR2 SQIVND (reference sequence). This CDR3 is CASSIGQVNGYTF. CDR3 nucleotide sequence: TGTGCCAGTAGTATAGGACAGGTGAATGGCTACACCTTC.

This clonotype was counted once. The rearrangement joins TRBV25-1 to TRBJ2-7; D is perhaps TRBD1 or TRBD2 (5 bases each). Germline-derived CDR1 and CDR2 are MGHDK and SYGVNS. The CDR3 is made up of 15 amino acids. The V gene lost 7 bases and the J gene lost 5 bases, with 21 bases spanning the gap. As DNA, the CDR3 is TGTGCCAGCACCCACGGCCGGGGCGCTCTGCACGAGCAGTACTTC. This gives the protein CASTHGRGALHEQYF.

The chain is built from TRBV25-1 and TRBJ2-5, with 9 bases fitting TRBD2. Germline trimming cut 0 bases from V and 5 bases from J; bases unmatched to any gene: 13. This CDR3 has 18 residues. The germline CDR1 and CDR2 sequences are MGHDK and SYGVNS. The CDR3 loop reads CASSEYGLAGEILETQYF. The CDR3 nucleotides read TGTGCCAGCAGTGAATACGGGTTAGCGGGAGAGATTTTGGAGACCCAGTACTTC.

The chain is built from TRBV27 and TRBJ2-1; D not certain. V was trimmed by 1 base and J by 4 bases, leaving 8 bases between them. The germline gives CDR1 MNHEY, CDR2 SMNVEV (reference sequence). The CDR3 length is 14 residues. The CDR3 sequence: CASSLFADYNEQFF. As DNA, the CDR3 is TGTGCCAGCAGTTTATTCGCGGATTACAATGAGCAGTTCTTC.

This chain joins TRBV9 and TRBJ2-2, with 8 nucleotides matching TRBD1. This CDR3 is built from 15 residues. CDR1 is SGDLS and CDR2 is YYNGEE in the germline V gene. Germline trimming cut 0 bases from V and 7 bases from J; bases unmatched to any gene: 5. The DNA for the CDR3 is TGTGCCAGCAGCGTAGACCAGGGGGCAGTCGGGGAGCTGTTTTTT. Translating it yields CASSVDQGAVGELFF.

This clonotype was found once. The J gene is TRBJ2-5, the V gene TRBV5-1; D gene uncertain. This CDR3 spans 12 amino acids. Trimming shortened V by 3 bases and J by 4 bases, and 7 bases separated the two germline ends. Germline CDR1 and CDR2: SGHRS and YFSETQ. CDR3 coding DNA: TGCGCCAGCAGCTGGTTGGGAGAGACCCAGTACTTC. Residues: CASSWLGETQYF.

CDR3 DNA sequence: TGTGCCAGCAGCAATGAACTTGGCGGGGGGCGCCAAGAGACCCAGTACTTC. Amino acids: CASSNELGGGRQETQYF. The chain employs TRBV21-1 and TRBJ2-5; TRBD1, the table's D call, lacks a check against the DNA. TRBV21-1 is recorded as a pseudogene. CDR3 size: 17 residues.

The chain employs TRBV20-1 and TRBJ2-1; D is undetermined. The CDR3 spans 13 residues. Germline assignment: CDR1 DFQATT and CDR2 SNEGSKA (reference sequence). Trimming cost V 0 bases and J 15 bases, with 18 bases left between them. CDR3 nucleotides: TGCAGTGCTAGAGATGGTACGGACGGCGGCAGGTTCTTC. Protein sequence: CSARDGTDGGRFF.

The gene calls are TRBV23-1 and TRBJ2-7, with no clear D. TRBV23-1 is flagged as an ORF with uncertain function. V lost 4 bases, J lost 3 bases, and 13 bases lay in between. CDR3 length: 14 residues. CDR3 residues: CASSPWSTLYEQYF. The DNA for the CDR3 is TGCGCCAGCAGTCCGTGGTCCACCCTCTACGAGCAGTACTTC.

This chain connects TRBV20-1 to TRBJ2-7; D tentatively fits TRBD1 or TRBD2 (5 bases each). Germline V gene lookup returns CDR1 DFQATT and CDR2 SNEGSKA (reference sequence). V was trimmed by 1 base and J by 2 bases, leaving 12 bases between them. CDR3 length equals 14 residues. CDR3 sequence (DNA): TGCAGTGCTAGAGGAATGGGGGAGACCTACGAGCAGTACTTC. It translates to CSARGMGETYEQYF.

The gene calls are TRBV20-1 and TRBJ2-7, with TRBD2 matching 7 bases. The CDR3 consists of 14 residues. Looked up from germline, CDR1 is DFQATT and CDR2 is SNEGSKA (reference sequence). V gave up 5 bases and J gave up 3 bases; unmatched junction bases: 10. CDR3 residues: CSALSGERNYEQYF. The CDR3 DNA reads TGCAGTGCTTTAAGCGGGGAGCGAAACTACGAGCAGTACTTC.

V usage is TRBV29-1 and J usage is TRBJ2-1; TRBD2 matches 7 bases. Germline V gene sequence: CDR1 SQVTM, CDR2 ANQGSEA. V was pared by 1 base and J by 4 bases, with 10 bases of the junction left unmatched. The CDR3 runs to 16 residues. CDR3 amino acids: CSVEAPWREKYNEQFF. The CDR3 DNA follows: TGCAGCGTTGAAGCACCGTGGCGGGAGAAGTACAATGAGCAGTTCTTC.

This clonotype has only one observation. The chain links TRBV27 to TRBJ2-3; 13 bases map to TRBD2. V was clipped by 2 bases and J by 5 bases; unmatched bases: 7. Germline CDR1 reads MNHEY; CDR2 reads SMNVEV (reference sequence). The CDR3 covers 17 residues. The CDR3 protein is CASSLLGTSGIRDTQYF. In nucleotides, the CDR3 is TGTGCCAGCAGTTTACTGGGGACTAGCGGGATTCGAGATACGCAGTATTTT.